The 11 T cell receptor beta chains below come from one sample, sequenced in a study of blood T cell repertoires in COVID-19. Only in-frame clones appear in the TCRdb table, and some are missing; sequencing was by immunoSEQ multiplex PCR. Of 200,000 to 250,000 clones in the sample, 84% were seen once. Sequenced: peripheral blood. Receptor source: a man aged 45-65 years with active or convalescent COVID-19.

This chain uses TRBV6-5 with TRBJ1-2; 9 bases agree with TRBD1. The CDR3 is 16 residues long. Germline CDR1 reads MNHEY; CDR2 reads SVGAGI. The ends lost 3 bases at V and 3 bases at J; junction bases unmatched: 8. Here the CDR3 DNA reads TGTGCCAGCAGTTATAACCGGGACAGGGCTGACTATGGCTACACCTTC. Its translation: CASSYNRDRADYGYTF.

The chain uses TRBV28 and TRBJ2-7, with 8 bases identical to TRBD1. The length of the CDR3 is 15 residues. V gave up 4 bases and J gave up 2 bases; unmatched junction bases: 7. The V gene's germline CDR1 is MDHEN and CDR2 SYDVKM. CDR3 region: CASSYRGETAYEQYF. The CDR3 region has the DNA TGTGCCAGCAGTTACAGGGGGGAGACCGCCTACGAGCAGTACTTC.

The chain carries TRBV7-2 and TRBJ1-2, with D perhaps matching TRBD1 (6 bases). There are 16 residues in the CDR3. Trimming pared 6 bases from V and 0 bases from J, leaving 17 bases between. Germline V gene data show CDR1 as SGHTA and CDR2 as FQGNSA. The CDR3 region has the DNA TGTGCCAGCAGTCTCGACCCCGGGACAACTAACTATGGCTACACCTTC. Translation: CASSLDPGTTNYGYTF.

This clone came up a few times. The V and J genes are TRBV6-5 and TRBJ1-1, with a weak D call TRBD1 (5 bases). Germline V gene data show CDR1 as MNHEY and CDR2 as SVGAGI. The length of the CDR3 is 15 residues. With 5 bases removed from V and 0 bases from J, the gap between germline ends came to 13 bases. The CDR3 nucleotides read TGTGCCAGCAGTCACGGGGGGTCCATGAACACTGAAGCTTTCTTT. Protein sequence: CASSHGGSMNTEAFF.

The chain couples TRBV15 to TRBJ1-2; D is ambiguous. V shed 4 bases and J shed 3 bases, with 15 bases lying between them. The length of the CDR3 is 15 residues. Germline V gene sequence: CDR1 LNHNV, CDR2 YYDKDF (reference sequence). The CDR3 region is CATSNPGSFDYGYTF. The CDR3 coding sequence is TGTGCCACCAGCAACCCCGGGTCTTTCGACTATGGCTACACCTTC.

J is TRBJ2-1 and V is TRBV4-3, with D possibly TRBD2 on 6 matching bases. The V gene's germline CDR1 is LGHNA and CDR2 YSLEER. This CDR3 spans 16 amino acids. V lost 4 bases and J lost 3, with 16 bases in between. CDR3 coding DNA: TGCGCCAGCAGCCCCCATCCGGGGGTTAACTACAATGAGCAGTTCTTC. It specifies CASSPHPGVNYNEQFF.

J is TRBJ2-7 and V is TRBV5-6; TRBD1 agrees at 8 bases. Germline-derived CDR1 and CDR2 are SGHDT and YYEEEE. The V and J ends lost 4 bases and 6 bases, in that order; junction bases with no gene match: 18. This CDR3 spans 17 amino acids. In DNA form, the CDR3 reads TGTGCCAGCAGCATAGGAGGAATGGGACAGGAAGGTGTCGAGCAGTACGTC. Its protein is CASSIGGMGQEGVEQYV.

V gene TRBV11-1 combines with J gene TRBJ2-2, with 7 bases identical to TRBD1. Germline V gives CDR1 SGHAT, CDR2 FQDESV (reference sequence). This CDR3 spans 16 amino acids. Unmatched junction bases numbered 13, after V lost 5 bases and J lost 7 bases. The CDR3 DNA follows: TGTGCCAGCAGCCCCTCGGTGACAGGGATGATCGGGGAGCTGTTTTTT. Protein: CASSPSVTGMIGELFF.

The CDR3 spells CASSLEGGTYNEQFF. CDR3 nucleotide sequence: TGTGCCAGCAGCTTGGAAGGGGGCACCTACAATGAGCAGTTCTTC. The genes are TRBV5-5 and TRBJ2-1; 7 bases are a match to TRBD1. Germline trimming cut 0 bases from V and 2 bases from J; bases unmatched to any gene: 2. The germline gives CDR1 SGHKS, CDR2 YYEKEE (reference sequence). The CDR3 runs 15 residues.

This chain connects TRBV4-3 to TRBJ2-2, with a possible D match to TRBD2 (5 bases). The CDR3 is made up of 16 amino acids. The V gene lost 4 bases and the J gene lost 5 bases, with 17 bases spanning the gap. The germline V gene encodes CDR1 LGHNA and CDR2 YSLEER. The CDR3 nucleotides are TGCGCCAGCAGCCCAGCCTGGTCGGGGTCTACCGGGGAGCTGTTTTTT. It is translated as CASSPAWSGSTGELFF.

This clone has just one count. The rearrangement uses TRBV7-9 and TRBJ1-2; D might be TRBD1 (6 bases). The ends were cut back, 0 bases at V and 4 bases at J, with 15 bases in the middle. Germline V gives CDR1 SEHNR, CDR2 FQNEAQ (reference sequence). This CDR3 spans 16 amino acids. The CDR3 sequence: CASSLAGVGTSYGYTF. CDR3 in DNA: TGTGCCAGCAGCTTAGCGGGCGTCGGGACATCCTATGGCTACACCTTC.